The rows below give T cell receptor beta chains drawn from one sample of a study of T cells in Graves' hyperthyroidism and ophthalmopathy. TCRdb re-called the multiplex PCR reads with MiXCR, one entry per CDR3 protein. The sample records roughly 420,000 distinct CDR3 sequences, approximately 14% being singletons. Input material: blood. These receptors were obtained from a woman between 18 and 30 years old with Graves' hyperthyroidism. Each CDR3 is given with its conserved first and last residue. The D gene is left open where the match is weak. Size is stated for part of the rows, as once, few or many counts, or as a class when the clone is expanded.

size	V	D	J	length	DNA	CDR3
many	TRBV20-1	TRBD1	TRBJ2-7	13	TGCAGTGCTAGGAAGGCAGGGGGACGGGAGCAGTACTTC	CSARKAGGREQYF
many	TRBV3-1	.	TRBJ2-1	16	TGTGCCAGCAGCCAAGATACTTCTGGCTCCTACAATGAGCAGTTCTTC	CASSQDTSGSYNEQFF
.	TRBV15	TRBD2	TRBJ2-5	16	TGTGCCACCAGCAGAGATCTAGCGGGAAGTGGAGAGACCCAGTACTTC	CATSRDLAGSGETQYF
few	TRBV28	.	TRBJ1-3	14	TGTGCCAGCAGTTTGTCTAGGGCTGGAAACACCATATATTTT	CASSLSRAGNTIYF
.	TRBV6-1	.	TRBJ1-5	16	TGTGCCAGCAGGGTACAGGAGGGTGGGGGCAATCAGCCCCAGCATTTT	CASRVQEGGGNQPQHF
many	TRBV12-3/TRBV12-4	.	TRBJ1-6	16	TGTGCCAGCAGTTTAGGGTCGGGACACTATAATTCACCCCTCCACTTT	CASSLGSGHYNSPLHF
many	TRBV28	TRBD1	TRBJ2-7	13	TGTGCCACCTGCGTGACAGGGGGTACCGAGCAGTACTTC	CATCVTGGTEQYF
.	TRBV29-1	TRBD1	TRBJ1-2	14	TGCGGGATCTACGGACAGGGGGCGGGATATGGCTACACCTTC	CGIYGQGAGYGYTF
.	TRBV28	.	TRBJ1-3	16	TGTGCCAGCAGTTTATTTAGGGGTGTATTAGGAAACACCATATATTTT	CASSLFRGVLGNTIYF
.	TRBV7-2	.	TRBJ1-6	12	TGCGCCAGCAGCCAAGACTTGGGTCCCCTCCACTTT	CASSQDLGPLHF
many	TRBV12-3/TRBV12-4	.	TRBJ2-3	14	TGTGCCAGCAGCCCCCTGACTAGCACAGATACGCAGTATTTT	CASSPLTSTDTQYF
many	TRBV6-1	.	TRBJ2-5	14	TGTGCCAGCAGTCCCCGCAGGAACCAAGAGACCCAGTACTTC	CASSPRRNQETQYF
many	TRBV18	TRBD1	TRBJ1-1	14	TGTGCCAGCTCACAACAGGGGGAGGGCACTGAAGCTTTCTTT	CASSQQGEGTEAFF
many	TRBV3-1	TRBD2	TRBJ2-1	15	TGTGCCAGCAGGCAACTAGCGGGAGGGCAGGGTGAGCAGTTCTTC	CASRQLAGGQGEQFF
.	TRBV12-3/TRBV12-4	.	TRBJ2-1	17	TGTGCCAGCAGTTTAGGCCCCGGGACGGGGGGCTACAGTGAGCAGTTCTTC	CASSLGPGTGGYSEQFF
many	TRBV11-2	.	TRBJ2-1	13	TGTGCCAGCAGCCTTGGAGGGCAGCCTGAGCAGTTCTTC	CASSLGGQPEQFF
many	TRBV2	TRBD2	TRBJ2-1	15	TGTGCCAGCAGTTCTAGCTCCGGGACTAGCCATGAGCAGTTCTTC	CASSSSSGTSHEQFF
.	TRBV13	.	TRBJ1-6	15	TGTGCCAGCAGCCACGGACCCGGAGGGAATTCACCCCTCCACTTT	CASSHGPGGNSPLHF
few	TRBV7-2	TRBD2	TRBJ2-7	15	TGTGCCAGCAGCTCTACTAGGAGCGGGGCCTACGAGCAGTACTTC	CASSSTRSGAYEQYF
.	TRBV5-4	TRBD2	TRBJ2-2	15	TGTGCCAGCAGTTCAAGCGGGGGAGCCGCCGGGGAGCTGTTTTTT	CASSSSGGAAGELFF
.	TRBV15	.	TRBJ2-7	15	TGTGCCACCAGCCCCGAGGGGTTGCAAACTGGGGAGCAGTACTTC	CATSPEGLQTGEQYF
few	TRBV7-9	.	TRBJ1-1	13	TGTGCCAGCAGCGTAAGGGAGGGGGCTGAAGCTTTCTTT	CASSVREGAEAFF
.	TRBV6-1	.	TRBJ2-2	18	TGTGCCAGCAGTGGAAGTTGGCCGGGGCTAGCGAACACCGGGGAGCTGTTTTTT	CASSGSWPGLANTGELFF
many	TRBV6-4	TRBD2	TRBJ2-3	15	TGTGCCAGCAGTGACGGACGGGAGGTTACAGATACGCAGTATTTT	CASSDGREVTDTQYF
few	TRBV6-5	.	TRBJ2-1	15	TGTGCCAGCAGTTACGACTCAAGCTCCTACAATGAGCAGTTCTTC	CASSYDSSSYNEQFF
.	TRBV28	.	TRBJ1-2	15	TGTGCCAGCAGTCTACCTCTCGGGACGGCGGGGGGCTACACCTTC	CASSLPLGTAGGYTF
many	TRBV5-5	.	TRBJ1-1	13	TGTGCCAGCAGTCTTAAGGAGAACACTGAAGCTTTCTTT	CASSLKENTEAFF
many	TRBV5-1	TRBD1	TRBJ1-2	13	TGCGCCAGCAGTTCACGACAGGGCGACGGCTACACCTTC	CASSSRQGDGYTF
few	TRBV24-1	.	TRBJ2-3	11	TGTGCCACCAGTGCGGGGGATACGCAGTATTTT	CATSAGDTQYF
few	TRBV7-9	.	TRBJ2-1	14	TGTGCCAGCAGCCGGCTAGGGACTTCCAGTGAGCAGTTCTTC	CASSRLGTSSEQFF
many	TRBV6-1	TRBD2	TRBJ2-1	16	TGTGCCAGCAGTTTATCATGGACTAGCATAATAAATGAGCAGTTCTTC	CASSLSWTSIINEQFF
.	TRBV28	.	TRBJ1-5	17	TGTGCCAGCAGTACGATGGGGGGCTCTGAGAGGATTCAGCCCCAGCATTTT	CASSTMGGSERIQPQHF
.	TRBV19	.	TRBJ1-2	14	TGTGCCAGTAATGGTGCAGGGGATAACTATGGCTACACCTTC	CASNGAGDNYGYTF
many	TRBV7-2	.	TRBJ2-5	15	TGTGCCAGCAGCTTAGAGGCCCGACCGGGGCGGACCCAGTACTTC	CASSLEARPGRTQYF
.	TRBV4-1	TRBD1	TRBJ1-4	18	TGCGCCAGCAGCCCAAACGTTAACGCGGGACAGGGAGGTGGAAAACTGTTTTTT	CASSPNVNAGQGGGKLFF
.	TRBV4-1	TRBD1	TRBJ2-2	17	TGCGCCAGCAGCCAAGATTTCAGGGCAGGGGGCGGGGGGGAGCTGTTTTTT	CASSQDFRAGGGGELFF
many	TRBV29-1	TRBD1	TRBJ2-7	17	TGCAGCGCCGGAGGACAGGTGGTGGGCACCAGCTCCTACGAGCAGTACTTC	CSAGGQVVGTSSYEQYF
once	TRBV20-1	TRBD1	TRBJ2-7	16	TGCAGTGCTAGGCCTTTCGGGACAGTAAACTCCTACGAGCAGTACTTC	CSARPFGTVNSYEQYF
.	TRBV7-2	.	TRBJ1-3	14	TGTGCCAGCAGCTTCGAGGTGGCTGGAAACACCATATATTTT	CASSFEVAGNTIYF
many	TRBV20-1	.	TRBJ2-2	13	TGCAGTGCTACTCGGGAGAGGACCGGGGAGCTGTTTTTT	CSATRERTGELFF